This T cell receptor beta chain was recorded in a study of T cell responses to AZD1222 COVID-19 vaccine. Study-wide findings and caveats: The donor group comprised mostly white British people and more females; the analysis possibly underestimated clonal diversity.

For this clone: Antigen unknown.

Libraries were prepared by immunoSEQ multiplex PCR; TCRdb keeps only in-frame clonotypes and omits some of them. The table includes 100,000 or so clones, around 87% detected once. Material: peripheral blood, obtained on day 0 of AZD1222 vaccination. The source of this sequence is an adult in good health.

The CDR3 reads CASASGLDQETQYF. The DNA for the CDR3 is TGCGCCAGCGCTAGCGGACTCGACCAAGAGACCCAGTACTTC. The rearrangement joins TRBV5-1 to TRBJ2-5; the match to TRBD2 covers 7 bases. Germline values: CDR1 SGHRS, CDR2 YFSETQ. The CDR3 consists of 14 residues. V dropped 7 bases and J dropped 0; count of bases not matched to a gene: 6. The whole variable domain, filled in from reference TRBV5-1 and TRBJ2-5, reads KAGVTQTPRYLIKTRGQQVTLSCSPISGHRSVSWYQQTPGQGLQFLFEYFSETQRNKGNFPGRFSGRQFSNSRSEMNVSTLELGDSALYLCASASGLDQETQYFGPGTRLLVL.